Following are 12 T cell receptor beta chains from one sample sequenced in a study of shared clonotypes between healthy human individuals. Assay: immunoSEQ multiplex PCR; the TCRdb copy retains only in-frame clones and omits some. Altogether approximately 1.1 million clones are present, approximately 80% being singletons, with the ten largest covering approximately 0.52%. Material: memory CD4+ T cells from PBMCs. Documented subset: CD45RA-negative fraction. Every receptor here comes from a man aged 18-30 years in good health. Some clones in this sample may be carry-over from other donors' samples.

The chain employs TRBV19 and TRBJ2-7; 7 nucleotides agree with TRBD2. The CDR3 runs to 15 residues. The germline CDR1 and CDR2 sequences are LNHDA and SQIVND (reference sequence). After removal of 3 bases from V and 3 bases from J, the junction contained 8 bases not matched to a gene. This CDR3 is CASSISTSVRYEQYF. In DNA form, the CDR3 reads TGTGCCAGTAGTATTTCCACTAGCGTCCGCTACGAGCAGTACTTC.

This chain uses TRBV19 with TRBJ2-5; D tentatively reads TRBD1 or TRBD2 (5 bases each). The germline gives CDR1 LNHDA, CDR2 SQIVND (reference sequence). The CDR3 runs 12 residues. Trimming shortened V by 6 bases and J by 7 bases, and 12 bases separated the two germline ends. The CDR3 region has the DNA TGTGCCAGTAGCGGGGACCACGGGACCCAGTACTTC. Amino acid sequence: CASSGDHGTQYF. Complete variable domain (other parts from reference TRBV19 and TRBJ2-5): DGGITQSPKYLFRKEGQNVTLSCEQNLNHDAMYWYRQDPGQGLRLIYYSQIVNDFQKGDIAEGYSVSREKKESFPLTVTSAQKNPTAFYLCASSGDHGTQYFGPGTRLLVL.

The chain combines TRBV7-2 with TRBJ2-7; D may be TRBD1 (5 bases). The V end lost 4 bases, the J end lost 12 bases, and 22 bases lay between the germline ends. CDR1 SGHTA and CDR2 FQGNSA come from the germline V gene. The CDR3 consists of 14 residues. Written as DNA, the CDR3 is TGTGCCAGCAGCTCAGGGTTAGCTGACCCACGGCGGTACTTC. This codes for CASSSGLADPRRYF.

This sequence joins TRBV7-2 and TRBJ1-2, with 8 bases matching TRBD1. The CDR3 totals 13 residues. Germline lookup yields CDR1 SGHTA and CDR2 FQGNSA. Germline trimming cut 4 bases from V and 7 bases from J; bases unmatched to any gene: 5. CDR3 loop: CASSYNRGFGYTF. CDR3 nucleotides: TGTGCCAGCAGCTATAACAGGGGGTTTGGCTACACCTTC.

The chain links TRBV9 to TRBJ1-3; the D gene is possibly TRBD1 (5 bases). Trimming pared 4 bases from V and 3 bases from J, leaving 11 bases between. This CDR3 has 14 amino acids. CDR1 is SGDLS, CDR2 YYNGEE, per germline. The DNA for the CDR3 is TGTGCCAGCAGCCCGGGGGTACGTGGAAACACCATATATTTT. Translating it yields CASSPGVRGNTIYF. The full variable domain, its missing parts supplied by reference TRBV9 and TRBJ1-3, is DSGVTQTPKHLITATGQRVTLRCSPRSGDLSVYWYQQSLDQGLQFLIQYYNGEERAKGNILERFSAQQFPDLHSELNLSSLELGDSALYFCASSPGVRGNTIYFGEGSWLTVV.

The chain couples TRBV27 to TRBJ2-1; TRBD2 aligns across 12 bases. Germline-derived CDR1 and CDR2 are MNHEY and SMNVEV (reference sequence). The V segment lost 6 bases and the J segment 6 bases; nucleotides outside the gene matches: 12. The CDR3 has 17 residues. The CDR3 region is CASRRKATSGRGNEQFF. The CDR3 DNA reads as TGTGCCAGCAGGCGAAAGGCGACTAGCGGGAGAGGCAATGAGCAGTTCTTC.

The chain carries TRBV5-4 and TRBJ2-4; TRBD1 or TRBD2 may be the D gene (5 bases each). Germline assignment: CDR1 SGHNT and CDR2 YYREEE (reference sequence). V shed 4 bases and J shed 0 bases, with 8 bases lying between them. This CDR3 is built from 14 residues. This CDR3 reads CASSPGTAKNIQYF. In DNA form, the CDR3 reads TGTGCCAGCAGCCCCGGGACAGCCAAAAACATTCAGTACTTC.

The V and J genes are TRBV11-2 and TRBJ2-5; tentative D call: TRBD1 (6 bases). The tail of the sequence fits TRBJ2-7 better, so the J call may be wrong. CDR3 length: 12 amino acids. CDR1 and CDR2 from the germline V gene are SGHAT and FQNNGV. The CDR3 DNA reads TGTGCCAGCAGCTTCCAGGGGCACGAGCAGTACTTC. It is translated as CASSFQGHEQYF.

The chain links TRBV27 to TRBJ2-3, with D unclear. From germline, CDR1 is MNHEY and CDR2 SMNVEV (reference sequence). V was pared by 2 bases and J by 7 bases, with 10 bases between. The CDR3 length is 13 residues. CDR3 amino acids: CASSLLAANTQYF. The CDR3 bases are TGTGCCAGCAGTTTACTGGCGGCAAATACGCAGTATTTT.

The chain uses TRBV28 and TRBJ2-7; 8 bases map to TRBD1. V shed 4 bases, J shed 6 bases, and the junction held 14 bases outside the gene matches. CDR3 length: 16 amino acids. Germline-derived CDR1 and CDR2 are MDHEN and SYDVKM. This chain's CDR3 is CASSSPRTGSRLEQYF. As DNA, the CDR3 is TGTGCCAGCAGTTCCCCCCGGACAGGGAGTAGGCTCGAGCAGTACTTC.

The chain employs TRBV7-3 and TRBJ2-2; D unclear. The V and J ends lost 5 bases and 7 bases respectively, with 14 bases between them. Germline V CDR1 and CDR2: SGHTA, FQGTGA. The CDR3 contains 14 residues. The CDR3 DNA sequence: TGTGCCAGCAGCCCCACGGCAGGCGGCGGGGAGCTGTTTTTT. Translation gives CASSPTAGGGELFF.

This clone was counted a few times. The chain employs TRBV5-8 and TRBJ2-5; 13 nucleotides match TRBD2. The CDR3 spans 15 residues. Germline loops: CDR1 SGHTS, CDR2 YDEGEE. Unmatched junction bases numbered 1, after V lost 2 bases and J lost 3 bases. Written as DNA, the CDR3 is TGTGCCAGCAGCTTTGGACTAGCGGGAGAAGAGACCCAGTACTTC. Residues: CASSFGLAGEETQYF.